The clone carrying this TCR beta chain was found many times. This sample is drawn from a study of neurological immune-mediated disorders. TCRdb fed the 5' RACE reads into MiXCR, producing one record per CDR3 protein. The sample carries more than 40,000 distinct CDR3 sequences, 2.5% to 3.5% recorded once. This CDR3 is 16 amino acids long. Trimming pared 2 bases from V and 0 bases from J, leaving 13 bases between. The specimen sequenced was PBMCs. The V and J genes are TRBV12-3 or TRBV12-4 and TRBJ1-1, with D unresolved. The sequence came from a woman in her fifties or sixties with multiple sclerosis. CDR3 in amino acids: CASSLISPRMNTEAFF. In DNA form, the CDR3 reads TGTGCCAGCAGTTTAATATCGCCACGGATGAACACTGAAGCTTTCTTT.